The entry that follows covers one TCR beta chain sequence. Here immunoSEQ multiplex PCR was the method, and the copy in TCRdb shows in-frame clones only, minus some. The data show about 160,000 clones, 90% to 95% seen once. Germline V gives CDR1 LNHDA, CDR2 SQIVND (reference sequence). Trimming took 6 bases from V and 2 from J, leaving 5 bases between them. CDR3 length: 11 amino acids. This entry belongs to a study of blood T cell repertoires in COVID-19. This receptor was obtained from an older woman with COVID-19, enrolled during active disease. The chain has TRBV19 and TRBJ2-7, with D hard to call. The material sequenced was peripheral blood. The CDR3 here is CASRNTYEQYF. The CDR3 nucleotides read TGTGCCAGTAGAAATACCTACGAGCAGTACTTC.